Listed here are 4 T cell receptor beta chains from one sample, sequenced in a study of OX40 agonist ivuxolimab in advanced cancers. TCRdb's table, derived via immunoSEQ multiplex PCR, lists solely in-frame clones and lacks some. In the table there are 65,000 to 75,000 clones, roughly 87% of which are singletons. This specimen consisted of CD4+ or CD8+ T cells sorted from blood, obtained in a trial of the OX40 agonist ivuxolimab. The receptors here all came from an adult with an advanced solid tumor such as melanoma, head and neck, liver or kidney cancer.

The DNA of the CDR3 is TGTGCCAGCAGCCCCTCGATGAACCCTAGCGACGAGCAGTACTTC. Protein: CASSPSMNPSDEQYF. This rearrangement joins TRBV5-6 to TRBJ2-7; D perhaps matches TRBD2 (6 bases). The length of the CDR3 is 15 residues. CDR1 is SGHDT and CDR2 is YYEEEE in the germline V gene. V was cut by 4 bases and J by 5 bases, with 19 bases left in between.

The genes are TRBV7-2 and TRBJ2-5; no clear D. CDR1 is SGHTA, CDR2 FQGNSA, per germline. This CDR3 region has 15 residues. V dropped 5 bases and J dropped 2 bases, with 15 bases sitting between them. Here the CDR3 DNA reads TGTGCCAGCAGCCCAAACTCGGCGGTTCAAGAGACCCAGTACTTC. It yields the protein CASSPNSAVQETQYF.

The chain is built from TRBV11-2 and TRBJ2-3, with no clear D. This CDR3 is 14 amino acids long. The ends were cut back, 0 bases at V and 7 bases at J, with 11 bases in the middle. Germline V gene sequence: CDR1 SGHAT, CDR2 FQNNGV. CDR3: CASSLEPTLNTQYF. The CDR3 nucleotides read TGTGCCAGCAGCTTAGAACCCACTCTCAATACGCAGTATTTT.

The J gene is TRBJ2-5, the V gene TRBV6-1; no firm D call. V lost 1 base and J lost 6, with 6 bases in between. CDR3 size: 12 residues. Germline CDR1 and CDR2: MNHNS and SASEGT. The CDR3 protein is CASSEGGKTQYF. The CDR3 DNA is TGTGCCAGCAGTGAAGGGGGTAAGACCCAGTACTTC.